This TCR beta chain comes out of a study of OX40 agonist ivuxolimab in advanced cancers. Study-wide background: Aged roughly 23 to 90 with a mean of approximately 57 years, they were more than 80% male. Study-wide findings and caveats: No determination was made of the antigen specificity of the expanded peripheral T cells.

The CDR3 covers 14 residues. V was pared by 2 bases and J by 7 bases, with 14 bases between. The germline gives CDR1 SGHTA, CDR2 FQGTGA. Patients had blood sampled at baseline and again on cycle 4 day 1 and cycle 7 day 1. As for this clone: Its antigen is still unknown.

Profiled with immunoSEQ multiplex PCR; TCRdb holds only in-frame clones, not every one. The sample has tens of thousands of clones; just over 85% are singletons. The sequence was collected from an adult with an advanced solid tumor such as melanoma, head and neck, liver or kidney cancer. This material consisted of CD4+ or CD8+ T cells sorted from blood, taken in a trial of the OX40 agonist ivuxolimab. The chain recombines TRBV7-3 with TRBJ1-1; D call uncertain. Here the CDR3 reads CASSLDGRKLEAFF. CDR3 in DNA: TGTGCCAGCAGCTTAGACGGCAGAAAACTTGAAGCTTTCTTT.